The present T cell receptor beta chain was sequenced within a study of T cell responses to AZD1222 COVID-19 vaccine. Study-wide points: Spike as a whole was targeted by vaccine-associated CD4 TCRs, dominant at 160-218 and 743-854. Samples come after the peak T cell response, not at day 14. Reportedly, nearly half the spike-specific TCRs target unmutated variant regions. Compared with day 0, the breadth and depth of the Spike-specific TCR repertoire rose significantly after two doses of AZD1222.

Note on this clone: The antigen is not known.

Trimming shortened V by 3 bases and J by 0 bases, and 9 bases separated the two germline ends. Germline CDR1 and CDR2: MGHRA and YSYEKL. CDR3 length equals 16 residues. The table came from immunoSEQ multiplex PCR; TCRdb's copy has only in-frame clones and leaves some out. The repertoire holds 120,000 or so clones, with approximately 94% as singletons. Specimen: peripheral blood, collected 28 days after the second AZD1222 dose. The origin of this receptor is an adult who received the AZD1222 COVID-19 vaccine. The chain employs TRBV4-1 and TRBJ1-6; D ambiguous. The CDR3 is CASSQTQSSYNSPLHF. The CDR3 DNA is TGCGCCAGCAGCCAGACTCAGAGCTCCTATAATTCACCCCTCCACTTT.